This T cell receptor (beta chain) was captured in a study of metastatic and nonmetastatic thyroid tumors. About the study: The authors compared repertoires across blood and tumor or nodule tissue from malignant and benign thyroid patients.

Authors' processing steps: What underpinned the distant-metastasis classifier for papillary thyroid cancer was the set of CDR3 differences across clinicopathological groups. TCRdb re-clonotyped the PCR reads via MiXCR. None of the V and J calls come from the authors' own analysis; TCRdb made them. The repertoire includes about 38,000 clones, roughly 25% of them detected once, and around 10% sits in the top ten. This clone occurred a few times. What it binds is not known. This CDR3 comprises 15 residues. Nobody among the patients had been given any treatment before thyroid surgery. Study results and limitations: Versus benign nodules, malignant thyroid tumors reportedly had significantly higher TCR beta diversity, in blood and tumor.

The sequencing input was blood. This chain uses TRBV12-3 or TRBV12-4 with TRBJ2-7, with a possible D match to TRBD1 (6 bases). The TCR was taken from a female donor with papillary thyroid cancer or a benign thyroid nodule (not recorded which). Some clones in this sample may be carry-over from other donors' samples. The CDR3 nucleotides are TGTTCCATCAGTTTGTTGACAGGACCCAACTACGAGCAGTACTTC. Its protein product is CSISLLTGPNYEQYF.